This T cell receptor (beta chain) was observed in a study of human T cells and chemical hapten exposure. Study-wide findings and caveats: Relative to control repertoires, expanded TCRs gave rise to significantly more large CDR3 similarity clusters.

Each CDR3 protein gets one entry after TCRdb re-called the RACE reads with MiXCR. Seen here are about 110,000 distinct CDR3 sequences, more than 10% observed once, and the top ten hold around 1.5%. This CDR3 contains 19 residues. V lost 3 bases to trimming and J lost 1 base; unmatched junction nucleotides: 14. Germline assignment: CDR1 SEHNR and CDR2 FQNEAQ (reference sequence). Noted time point: pre-sensitization, week 0. The sample's treatment: therapeutic diphenylcyclopropenone sensitization with weekly scalp DPC. Extraction of total RNA was performed on unfractionated whole blood. This clonotype has a count of ten or more. What it binds is not known.

The rearrangement links TRBV7-9 to TRBJ1-4; 7 nucleotides agree with TRBD1. This receptor was obtained from a woman between 50 and 59 years old with alopecia areata. Some clones in this sample may be carry-over from other donors' samples. Sequences were derived from whole blood, sampled in connection with sensitization to the hapten diphenylcyclopropenone (DPC). The CDR3 sequence: CASSLRGTVGVGTNEKLFF. For the CDR3, the DNA is TGTGCCAGCAGCTTGAGGGGGACAGTAGGCGTGGGAACTAATGAAAAACTGTTTTTT. Full variable domain (rest looked up from reference TRBV7-9 and TRBJ1-4): DTGVSQNPRHKITKRGQNVTFRCDPISEHNRLYWYRQTLGQGPEFLTYFQNEAQLEKSRLLSDRFSAERPKGSFSTLEIQRTEQGDSAMYLCASSLRGTVGVGTNEKLFFGSGTQLSVL.